The present T cell receptor (beta chain) was sequenced within a study of CD8 T cells in ankylosing spondylitis. General observations from the study: The study identified a TCR beta motif of seven or eight highly homologous variants that appeared characteristic of ankylosing spondylitis blood.

The germline gives CDR1 LGHNA, CDR2 YSLEER. The CDR3 extends over 12 amino acids. Trimming left V 4 bases short and J 8 bases short, with 9 bases between. Many counts were recorded for this clonotype. Its specificity is not known. Using its own MiXCR run on the 5' RACE reads, TCRdb lists one record per CDR3 protein. The sample carries about 800,000 distinct CDR3 sequences, 10% to 15% recorded once. This receptor was taken from a male donor with ankylosing spondylitis. Sequenced sample: blood, either unsorted or a sorted T cell fraction (not recorded which). The rearrangement joins TRBV4-3 to TRBJ2-1, with a weak D call TRBD1 (6 bases). CDR3 sequence reads: CASSPEGDEQFF. CDR3 bases: TGCGCCAGCAGCCCCGAGGGGGATGAGCAGTTCTTC.